The entry below gives a single T cell receptor (beta chain) sequence along with its context. The antigen is not known. V gave up 1 base and J gave up 7 bases, with 4 bases separating them. The CDR3 has 12 residues. Per germline, CDR1 MDHEN and CDR2 SYDVKM. Primers included in the PCR were 60 Vbeta and 13 Jbeta primers. TCRdb's copy holds only in-frame clones and misses some; the assay was immunoSEQ multiplex PCR. This sample has some 150,000 clones; roughly four fifths occur once, and the top ten carry approximately 3.2%. These data come from a study of cytomegalovirus exposure and HLA in healthy donors. Study in general: The early release's HLA-typed donors yielded 65 million to 85 million unique TCRs.

Overall study results and limits: For cytomegalovirus status, the classifier reportedly gave diagnoses with high specificity and sensitivity. Among TCR beta chains, those listed as cytomegalovirus-associated numbered over 150.

This sequence originates from a man younger than 35 in good health and CMV-seropositive. The gene calls are TRBV28 and TRBJ1-4; no clear D gene. Sequenced sample: PBMCs. The CDR3 reads CASSLYGEKLFF. CDR3 sequence (DNA): TGTGCCAGCAGTTTATACGGTGAAAAACTGTTTTTT. Drawing the rest from reference TRBV28 and TRBJ1-4, the complete variable domain is DVKVTQSSRYLVKRTGEKVFLECVQDMDHENMFWYRQDPGLGLRLIYFSYDVKMKEKGDIPEGYSVSREKKERFSLILESASTNQTSMYLCASSLYGEKLFFGSGTQLSVL.